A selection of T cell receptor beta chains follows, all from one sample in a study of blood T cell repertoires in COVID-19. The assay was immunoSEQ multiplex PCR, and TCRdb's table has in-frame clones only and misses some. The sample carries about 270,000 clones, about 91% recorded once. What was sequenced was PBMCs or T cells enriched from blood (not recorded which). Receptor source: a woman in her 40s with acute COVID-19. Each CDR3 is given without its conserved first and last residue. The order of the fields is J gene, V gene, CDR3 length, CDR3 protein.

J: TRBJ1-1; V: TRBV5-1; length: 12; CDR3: ASSLTGENTEAF
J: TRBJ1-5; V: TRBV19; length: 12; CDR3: ASSGTGGNQPQH
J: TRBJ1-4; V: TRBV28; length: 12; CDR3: ASRPQGLGEKLF
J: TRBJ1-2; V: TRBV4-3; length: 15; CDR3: ASSQELSGQARYGYT
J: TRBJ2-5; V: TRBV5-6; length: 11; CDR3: ASSLDYQGTQY
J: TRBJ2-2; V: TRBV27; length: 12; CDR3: ASSFTSVTGELF
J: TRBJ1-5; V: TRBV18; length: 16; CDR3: ASSPQEAAKRSNQPQH
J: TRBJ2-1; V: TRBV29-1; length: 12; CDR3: SVDGTPSYNEQF
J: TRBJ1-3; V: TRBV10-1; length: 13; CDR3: ASSPDRAGGNTIY
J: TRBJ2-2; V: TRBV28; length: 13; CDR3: ASTTTGTYTGELF
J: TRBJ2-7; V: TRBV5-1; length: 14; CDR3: ASSFSLGAVAYEQY
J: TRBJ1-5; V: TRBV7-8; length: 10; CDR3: ASSFRGQPQH
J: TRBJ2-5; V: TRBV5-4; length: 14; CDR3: ASSLGLAIGLETQY
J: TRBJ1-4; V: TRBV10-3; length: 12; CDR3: AISERGTGEKLF
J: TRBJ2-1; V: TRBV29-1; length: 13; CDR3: SVERREGRYNEQF
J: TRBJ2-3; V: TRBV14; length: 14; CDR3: ASSLYTSSLGLKQY
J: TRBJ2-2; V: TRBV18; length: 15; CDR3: ASSPGGQGANTGELF
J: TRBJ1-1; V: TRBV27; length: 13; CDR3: ASSLSAGSGTEAF
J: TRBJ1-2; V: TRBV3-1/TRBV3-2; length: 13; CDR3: ASSPRQGGGYGYT
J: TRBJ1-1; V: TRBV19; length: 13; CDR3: ASSPDTGGYTEAF
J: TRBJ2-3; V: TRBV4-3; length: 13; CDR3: ASSHRGRWTDTQY
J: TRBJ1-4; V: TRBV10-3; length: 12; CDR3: AISVSGIGEKLF